Shown below are 15 T cell receptor beta chains from a single sample sequenced in a study of long-term antiretroviral therapy in people with HIV. Run at survey level, the immunoSEQ assay was version v3.0. The data were produced by immunoSEQ multiplex PCR, yet TCRdb's version contains in-frame clones alone and is incomplete. This table has just over 35,000 clones, 70% to 90% appearing once. Sequenced material: unsorted PBMCs, taken 2.2 years after starting antiretroviral therapy. All receptors derive from a young man with HIV.

The chain links TRBV10-3 to TRBJ2-1; 7 nucleotides align to TRBD2. The germline V gene has CDR1 ENHRY and CDR2 SYGVKD. The J segment lost 8 bases and the V segment lost 2 bases, leaving 3 bases of the junction unmatched. This CDR3 region has 13 residues. The CDR3 loop reads CAISEAGEDEQFF. In DNA, the CDR3 is TGTGCCATCAGTGAGGCGGGGGAGGATGAGCAGTTCTTC.

The chain couples TRBV15 to TRBJ1-3; no reliable D call. V gave up 8 bases and J gave up 1 base, with 30 bases separating them. This CDR3 spans 20 amino acids. Germline V gene lookup returns CDR1 LNHNV and CDR2 YYDKDF (reference sequence). The CDR3 here is CATRQFNQGSLYTSGNTIYF. CDR3 in DNA: TGTGCCACCCGACAATTTAATCAAGGCAGCCTCTATACGTCTGGAAACACCATATATTTT.

V and J are TRBV6-1 and TRBJ1-4; tentative D call: TRBD1 (6 bases). The CDR3 runs to 13 residues. V was cut by 8 bases and J by 4 bases, with 11 bases left in between. CDR1 and CDR2 from the germline V gene are MNHNS and SASEGT. The DNA of the CDR3 is TGTGCCAGCCGGGGCAGGGGTAATGAAAAACTGTTTTTT. Translated, it gives CASRGRGNEKLFF.

The chain couples TRBV6-1 to TRBJ2-7; D is tentatively TRBD1 or TRBD2 (6 bases each). The CDR3 totals 13 residues. Trimming cost V 10 bases and J 6 bases, with 19 bases left between them. Germline lookup yields CDR1 MNHNS and CDR2 SASEGT. CDR3 residues: CAKNLGGTSEQYF. The DNA for the CDR3 is TGTGCCAAAAATTTAGGGGGGACGAGCGAGCAGTACTTC.

The chain joins TRBV28 to TRBJ1-5, with 7 bases that match TRBD1. The CDR3 runs 13 residues. Trimming at V came to 6 bases and at J to 6 bases, leaving 5 bases not matched to a gene. CDR1 and CDR2 from the germline V gene are MDHEN and SYDVKM. The CDR3 reads CASRRGPVQPQHF. The CDR3 coding sequence is TGTGCCAGCAGAAGGGGGCCGGTTCAGCCCCAGCATTTT.

V and J are TRBV29-1 and TRBJ2-7; perhaps TRBD1 as D (6 bases). Germline CDR1 reads SQVTM; CDR2 reads ANQGSEA. The CDR3 runs 15 residues. V gave up 0 bases and J gave up 3 bases, with 15 bases separating them. The CDR3 DNA is TGCAGCGTTGAAGATGAGGCACAGGGCTTCTACGAGCAGTACTTC. Protein product: CSVEDEAQGFYEQYF.

This clone was seen a handful of times. The rearrangement uses TRBV14 and TRBJ1-6; D is uncertain. This CDR3 has 14 residues. Looked up from germline, CDR1 is SGHDN and CDR2 is FVKESK. V was cut by 5 bases and J by 5 bases, with 10 bases left in between. DNA for the CDR3: TGTGCCAGCAGCGCGGGGATGAATAATTCACCCCTCCACTTT. Protein product: CASSAGMNNSPLHF.

This clone was seen only once. The chain has TRBV13 and TRBJ2-7; D not certain. V lost 5 bases to trimming and J lost 1 base, with 3 bases between them. This CDR3 contains 11 residues. Germline V gene data show CDR1 as PRHDT and CDR2 as FYEKMQ (reference sequence). This chain's CDR3 is CASSQSYEQYF. CDR3 bases: TGTGCCAGCAGCCAATCCTACGAGCAGTACTTC.

The J gene is TRBJ2-7, the V gene TRBV28, with unresolved D. The CDR3 length is 14 residues. With 5 bases removed from V and 3 bases from J, the gap between germline ends came to 14 bases. Germline-derived CDR1 and CDR2 are MDHEN and SYDVKM. The CDR3 region has the DNA TGTGCCAGCAGTACCGGTACGCCGGACTACGAGCAGTACTTC. As protein: CASSTGTPDYEQYF.

V usage is TRBV18 and J usage is TRBJ1-5; D is ambiguous. CDR1 and CDR2 (germline): KGHSH, LQKENI. With 6 bases removed from V and 6 bases from J, the gap between germline ends came to 18 bases. The CDR3 totals 15 residues. CDR3 amino acids: CASSFGMGEGQPQHF. For the CDR3, the DNA is TGTGCCAGCTCCTTCGGGATGGGTGAAGGTCAGCCCCAGCATTTT.

This chain connects TRBV6-5 to TRBJ2-7; no clear D. Germline V gene lookup returns CDR1 MNHEY and CDR2 SVGAGI. The CDR3 spans 14 residues. Trimming cost V 0 bases and J 6 bases, with 12 bases left between them. Written as DNA, the CDR3 is TGTGCCAGCAGTTACTCGGAATGGGGTCTCGAGCAGTACTTC. Translation: CASSYSEWGLEQYF.

V gene TRBV6-5 combines with J gene TRBJ2-7; a possible D gene is TRBD2 (7 bases). The CDR3 totals 13 residues. The germline V and J ends were trimmed by 6 bases and 0 bases, with 9 bases remaining between them. Germline V lookup: CDR1 MNHEY, CDR2 SVGAGI. The CDR3 sequence is CASRRGPSYEQYF. The CDR3 DNA reads TGTGCCAGCAGGCGGGGGCCCTCCTACGAGCAGTACTTC.

This sequence joins TRBV6-5 and TRBJ2-7; either TRBD1 or TRBD2 may fit D (6 bases each). The CDR3 consists of 14 residues. The V end was cut by 6 bases, the J end by 5 bases, with 17 bases between. CDR1 and CDR2 (germline): MNHEY, SVGAGI. This chain's CDR3 is CASRHERGVDEQYF. The CDR3 DNA is TGTGCCAGCAGGCACGAGAGGGGGGTCGACGAGCAGTACTTC.

This clone was observed a single time. This chain links TRBV2 with TRBJ1-1; D unclear. CDR1 is SNHLY and CDR2 is FYNNEI in the germline V gene. Trimming took off 3 bases at V and 0 bases at J, with 8 bases between the two ends. CDR3 size: 14 residues. CDR3 amino acids: CASSDISMNTEAFF. The CDR3 DNA reads as TGTGCCAGCAGTGATATATCGATGAACACTGAAGCTTTCTTT.

The CDR3 DNA sequence: TGTGCCAGCAGCTCACAGGGGGCAGGCGGGAATGAGCAGTTCTTC. Its protein product is CASSSQGAGGNEQFF. The rearrangement joins TRBV7-9 to TRBJ2-1, with 9 bases that match TRBD1. V dropped 4 bases and J dropped 7; count of bases not matched to a gene: 8. Germline V gene lookup returns CDR1 SEHNR and CDR2 FQNEAQ (reference sequence). This CDR3 is 15 amino acids long. Full variable domain (remainder filled in from reference TRBV7-9 and TRBJ2-1): DTGVSQNPRHKITKRGQNVTFRCDPISEHNRLYWYRQTLGQGPEFLTYFQNEAQLEKSRLLSDRFSAERPKGSFSTLEIQRTEQGDSAMYLCASSSQGAGGNEQFFGPGTRLTVL.